The source of this T cell receptor (beta chain) is a study of OX40 agonist ivuxolimab in advanced cancers. For the study at large: Ivuxolimab was administered intravenously to patients at 0.01 to 10 mg/kg every 2 weeks. Males comprised about 78% of the group, whose mean age was approximately 60 years (range roughly 20 to 85). Overall study findings and caveats: Among the lowest peripheral clonal expansion occurred in 0.1-3.0 mg/kg partial responders.

Systemic immunosuppression or autoimmune disease history was grounds to exclude patients. Concerning this clone: Its antigen is currently unknown.

TCRdb's table, derived via immunoSEQ multiplex PCR, lists solely in-frame clones and lacks some. Found here are approximately 94,000 clones, 84% of them singletons; the top ten hold approximately 1.2%. Per germline, CDR1 SGHNT and CDR2 YYREEE (reference sequence). V was pared by 2 bases and J by 4 bases, with 9 bases between. The CDR3 extends over 14 amino acids. This chain joins TRBV5-4 and TRBJ2-2; D unresolved. Here the sequenced sample was CD4+ or CD8+ T cells sorted from blood, taken in a trial of the OX40 agonist ivuxolimab. The clonotype originates from an adult with an advanced solid tumor such as melanoma, head and neck, liver or kidney cancer. Here the CDR3 reads CASSLKAGTGELFF. The DNA of the CDR3 is TGTGCCAGCAGCTTAAAGGCCGGCACCGGGGAGCTGTTTTTT.